Sequencing of this TCR beta chain was carried out in a study of CD8 T cells in Susac syndrome. Germline lookup yields CDR1 MNHEY and CDR2 SMNVEV (reference sequence). The V gene lost 5 bases and the J gene lost 0 bases, with 13 bases spanning the gap. The CDR3 consists of 15 residues. The RNA input was roughly 0.45 to 1 ug, and it was reverse transcribed with random hexamers. TCRdb independently ran MiXCR on the immunoSEQ multiplex PCR reads; one entry per CDR3 protein. The sample holds 160,000 or so distinct CDR3 sequences, about 95% seen once. This clonotype was observed a single time. This rearrangement joins TRBV27 to TRBJ1-2; D is uncertain. The sequence was obtained from a human donor with multiple sclerosis. Sequencing was carried out using CD8+ T cells from PBMCs. The CDR3 sequence: CASSRTATTNYGYTF. Written as DNA, the CDR3 is TGTGCCAGCAGTCGTACAGCGACTACTAACTATGGCTACACCTTC.